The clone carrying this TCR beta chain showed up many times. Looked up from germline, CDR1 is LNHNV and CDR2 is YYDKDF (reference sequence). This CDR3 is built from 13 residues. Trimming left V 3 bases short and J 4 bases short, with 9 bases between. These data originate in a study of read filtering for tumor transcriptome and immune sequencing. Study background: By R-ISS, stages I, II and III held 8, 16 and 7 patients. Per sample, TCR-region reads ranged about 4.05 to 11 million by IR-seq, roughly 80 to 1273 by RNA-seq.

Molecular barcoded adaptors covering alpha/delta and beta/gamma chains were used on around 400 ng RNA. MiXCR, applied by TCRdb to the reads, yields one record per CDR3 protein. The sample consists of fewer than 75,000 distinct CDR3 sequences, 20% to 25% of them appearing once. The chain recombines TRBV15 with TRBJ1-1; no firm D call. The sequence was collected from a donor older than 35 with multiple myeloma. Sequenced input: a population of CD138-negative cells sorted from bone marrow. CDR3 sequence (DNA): TGTGCCACCAGCAGCCCTACTATCACTGAAGCTTTCTTT. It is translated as CATSSPTITEAFF. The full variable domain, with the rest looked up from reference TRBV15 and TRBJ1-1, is DAMVIQNPRYQVTQFGKPVTLSCSQTLNHNVMYWYQQKSSQAPKLLFHYYDKDFNNEADTPDNFQSRRPNTSFCFLDIRSPGLGDTAMYLCATSSPTITEAFFGQGTRLTVV.